Reported below is one T cell receptor beta chain. The entry originates in a study of blood T cell repertoires in COVID-19. Turning to the study itself: T cells, B-cell-depleted T cells, or PBMCs provided the cDNA or gDNA that served as material.

Method: immunoSEQ multiplex PCR; TCRdb's copy keeps in-frame clones and lacks some. Found here are about 400,000 clones, around 89% of them singletons; the top ten hold approximately 1.2%. The CDR3 covers 16 residues. V lost 5 bases and J lost 3, with 14 bases in between. CDR1 and CDR2 from the germline V gene are SGHTA and FQGNSA. The V and J genes are TRBV7-2 and TRBJ1-6; possibly TRBD1 for D (6 bases). Sequences were obtained from peripheral blood. This clonotype was sampled from a man aged 35 to 55 with acute or convalescent COVID-19. The CDR3, as DNA: TGTGCCAGCAGCCCCCGGGACACCAACTATAATTCACCCCTCCACTTT. Amino acid sequence: CASSPRDTNYNSPLHF.